The present T cell receptor beta chain was sequenced within a study of OX40 agonist ivuxolimab in advanced cancers. Study-wide background: Patients with prior anti-PD-1, anti-PD-L1 or anti-CTLA-4 therapy were eligible; 40% had some. Study-wide findings and caveats: The antigen specificity of the peripheral T cells (those that were expanded) was not determined.

This CDR3 spans 15 amino acids. Trimming stripped 4 bases from V and 3 bases from J, with 16 bases between. Looked up from germline, CDR1 is SGDLS and CDR2 is YYNGEE. Repertoires were generated with immunoSEQ multiplex PCR, while TCRdb's copy carries only in-frame clones and drops some. The table lists tens of thousands of clones, 88% of them singletons. To note about this clone: Its antigen is unidentified.

This sequence joins TRBV9 and TRBJ1-1; D remains unclear. Material: CD4+ or CD8+ T cells sorted from blood, obtained in a trial of the OX40 agonist ivuxolimab. The receptor's source is an adult with an advanced solid tumor such as melanoma, head and neck, liver or kidney cancer. CDR3 in amino acids: CASSPVSPPDTEAFF. DNA for the CDR3: TGTGCCAGCAGCCCAGTTAGTCCCCCGGACACTGAAGCTTTCTTT. Based on the CDR3 plus reference TRBV9 and TRBJ1-1, the full variable domain is DSGVTQTPKHLITATGQRVTLRCSPRSGDLSVYWYQQSLDQGLQFLIQYYNGEERAKGNILERFSAQQFPDLHSELNLSSLELGDSALYFCASSPVSPPDTEAFFGQGTRLTVV.